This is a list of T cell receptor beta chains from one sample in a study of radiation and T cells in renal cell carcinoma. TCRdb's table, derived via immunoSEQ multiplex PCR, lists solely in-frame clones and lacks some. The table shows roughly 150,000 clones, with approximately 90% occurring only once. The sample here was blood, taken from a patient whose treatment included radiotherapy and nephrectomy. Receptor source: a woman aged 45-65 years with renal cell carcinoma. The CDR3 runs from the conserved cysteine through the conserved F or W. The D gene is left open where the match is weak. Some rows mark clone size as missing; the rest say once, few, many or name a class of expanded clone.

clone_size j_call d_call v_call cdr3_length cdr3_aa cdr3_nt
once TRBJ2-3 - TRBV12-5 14 CASGLDSTVDTQYF TGTGCTAGTGGTTTGGACTCGACAGTAGATACGCAGTATTTT
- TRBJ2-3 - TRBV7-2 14 CASSSPSLTDTQYF TGTGCCAGCAGCTCCCCCAGCCTCACAGATACGCAGTATTTT
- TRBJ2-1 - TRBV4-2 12 CASSQSLGEQFF TGTGCCAGCAGCCAGTCCCTGGGTGAGCAGTTCTTC
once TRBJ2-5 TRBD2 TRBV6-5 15 CASSPVGAGQETQYF TGTGCCAGCAGCCCTGTCGGAGCGGGGCAAGAGACCCAGTACTTC
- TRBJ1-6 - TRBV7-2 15 CASSLGGGYNSPLHF TGTGCCAGCAGCTTAGGGGGTGGTTATAATTCACCCCTCCACTTT
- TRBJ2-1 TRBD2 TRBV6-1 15 CASSRDYPTDNEQFF TGTGCCAGCAGTCGGGACTACCCAACAGACAATGAGCAGTTCTTC
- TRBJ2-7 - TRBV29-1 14 CSVELSWRSYEQYF TGCAGCGTTGAGCTAAGCTGGAGGTCCTACGAGCAGTACTTC
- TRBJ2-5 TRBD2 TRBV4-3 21 CASSQALRAGGPIRPQETQYF TGCGCCAGCAGCCAAGCGCTTCGCGCGGGGGGGCCAATCAGGCCCCAAGAGACCCAGTACTTC
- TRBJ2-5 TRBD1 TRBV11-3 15 CASSFGQGAEETQYF TGTGCCAGCAGCTTTGGACAGGGGGCCGAGGAGACCCAGTACTTC
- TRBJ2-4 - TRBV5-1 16 CASSPLEVVAKNIQYF TGCGCCAGCAGCCCCCTCGAGGTAGTAGCCAAAAACATTCAGTACTTC
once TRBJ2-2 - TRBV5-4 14 CASSVTSNTGELFF TGTGCCAGCAGCGTTACTTCGAACACCGGGGAGCTGTTTTTT
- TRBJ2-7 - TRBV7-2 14 CASSLSPGVYEQYF TGTGCCAGCAGCTTAAGCCCCGGGGTCTACGAGCAGTACTTC
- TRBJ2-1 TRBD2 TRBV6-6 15 CASSRTSGGVNEQFF TGTGCCAGCAGTCGGACTAGCGGGGGGGTTAATGAGCAGTTCTTC
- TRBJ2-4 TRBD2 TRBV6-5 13 CASTLRVGLEKYF TGTGCCAGCACTCTTAGAGTCGGACTAGAAAAGTACTTC
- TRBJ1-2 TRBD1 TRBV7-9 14 CASSLATGLVRYTF TGTGCCAGCAGCTTAGCGACAGGGCTAGTTCGCTACACCTTC
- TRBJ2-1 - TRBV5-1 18 CASSLIPQGGGAGNEQFF TGCGCCAGCAGCTTGATCCCCCAGGGCGGGGGCGCAGGGAATGAGCAGTTCTTC
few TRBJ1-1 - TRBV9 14 CASSVRAGNTEAFF TGTGCCAGCAGCGTAAGGGCGGGGAACACTGAAGCTTTCTTT
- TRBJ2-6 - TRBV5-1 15 CASSFLASGANVLTF TGCGCCAGCAGCTTCCTTGCCTCTGGGGCCAACGTCCTGACTTTC
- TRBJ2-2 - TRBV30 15 CAWRPGRRTTGELFF TGTGCCTGGAGGCCGGGACGGCGAACAACCGGGGAGCTGTTTTTT
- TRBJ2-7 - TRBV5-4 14 CASSFPGLSYEQYF TGTGCCAGCAGCTTCCCGGGTTTATCCTACGAGCAGTACTTC